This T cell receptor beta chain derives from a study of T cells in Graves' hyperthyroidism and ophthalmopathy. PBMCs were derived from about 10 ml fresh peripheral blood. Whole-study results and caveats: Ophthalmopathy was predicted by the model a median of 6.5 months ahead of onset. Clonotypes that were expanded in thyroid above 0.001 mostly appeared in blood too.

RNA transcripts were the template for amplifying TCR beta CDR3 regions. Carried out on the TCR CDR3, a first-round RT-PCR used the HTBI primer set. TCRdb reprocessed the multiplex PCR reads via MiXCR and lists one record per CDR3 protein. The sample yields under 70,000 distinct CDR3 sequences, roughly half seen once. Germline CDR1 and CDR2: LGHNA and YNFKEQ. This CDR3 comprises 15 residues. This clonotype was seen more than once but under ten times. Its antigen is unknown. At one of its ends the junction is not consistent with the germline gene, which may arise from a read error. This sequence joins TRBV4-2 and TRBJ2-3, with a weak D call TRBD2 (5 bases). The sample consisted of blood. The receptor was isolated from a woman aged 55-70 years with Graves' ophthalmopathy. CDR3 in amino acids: CASSQTSAEADTQYF. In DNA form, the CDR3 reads TGTGCTAGCAGCCAGACTTCCGCGGAGGCAGATACGCAGTATTTT.